The next 25 T cell receptor beta chains were all read from a single sample in a study of cytomegalovirus exposure and HLA in healthy donors. The PCR made use of 60 Vbeta and 13 Jbeta primers. Sequenced by immunoSEQ multiplex PCR; TCRdb stores in-frame clones only, minus some. The repertoire consists of some 170,000 clones, with about 9.4% occurring once and the leading ten covering over 1%. Sequencing was done on a sample of PBMCs. The receptors were sampled from a young woman in good health and CMV-seropositive.

The chain employs TRBV5-1 and TRBJ2-5, with 9 bases fitting TRBD1. With V trimmed by 5 bases and J by 4 bases, 3 bases remained unmatched. The CDR3 extends over 13 amino acids. Looked up from germline, CDR1 is SGHRS and CDR2 is YFSETQ. CDR3 sequence: CASREQGAETQYF. CDR3 DNA: TGCGCCAGCAGAGAACAGGGGGCAGAGACCCAGTACTTC.

This clone was seen a handful of times. This rearrangement joins TRBV5-1 to TRBJ1-1; 8 bases fit TRBD1. V lost 4 bases, J lost 1 base, and 6 bases stayed unmatched. CDR1 and CDR2 (germline): SGHRS, YFSETQ. The CDR3 runs 15 residues. CDR3 coding DNA: TGCGCCAGCAGCATCTTGACAGGGGCGAACACTGAAGCTTTCTTT. The encoded protein is CASSILTGANTEAFF.

This chain connects TRBV19 to TRBJ1-2, with 9 positions matching TRBD1. This CDR3 contains 16 residues. J gave up 8 bases and V 6 bases, and 16 bases lay outside the gene matches. Germline V gene sequence: CDR1 LNHDA, CDR2 SQIVND (reference sequence). The CDR3 sequence is CASSNRGRAGARGYTF. The DNA for the CDR3 is TGTGCCAGTAGCAACAGGGGGCGCGCCGGGGCGAGAGGCTACACCTTC.

This chain joins TRBV18 and TRBJ1-5; D remains unclear. Germline lookup yields CDR1 KGHSH and CDR2 LQKENI. CDR3 length equals 16 residues. The V and J ends lost 1 base and 0 bases respectively, with 10 bases between them. This CDR3 is CASSPREDYSNQPQHF. In nucleotides, the CDR3 is TGTGCCAGCTCACCACGGGAAGACTATAGCAATCAGCCCCAGCATTTT.

This clone was seen a few times. J is TRBJ2-7 and V is TRBV5-1; 8 nucleotides match TRBD2. V trimming: 0 bases; J trimming: 3 bases; junction bases outside the gene matches: 2. CDR3 length equals 14 residues. CDR1 and CDR2 (germline): SGHRS, YFSETQ. CDR3: CASSLGRGVYEQYF. CDR3 bases: TGCGCCAGCAGCTTGGGGCGGGGGGTCTACGAGCAGTACTTC.

This clone was detected only a few times. The chain recombines TRBV6-1 with TRBJ1-2, with a tentative D call TRBD1 (5 bases). V dropped 0 bases and J dropped 2 bases, with 13 bases sitting between them. CDR3 length: 16 residues. Germline loops: CDR1 MNHNS, CDR2 SASEGT. The CDR3 reads CASSEARRGLNYGYTF. As DNA, the CDR3 is TGTGCCAGCAGTGAAGCGCGAAGGGGCTTAAACTATGGCTACACCTTC.

This clone was recorded a few times. The chain carries TRBV2 and TRBJ1-2; possible D gene TRBD1, 6 bases. Germline-derived CDR1 and CDR2 are SNHLY and FYNNEI. V was clipped by 0 bases and J by 7 bases, with 15 bases between them. The CDR3 length is 15 residues. In nucleotides, the CDR3 is TGTGCCAGCAGTGAAGCGCGGGGGGCAGTAAGTGGCTACACCTTC. Translating gives CASSEARGAVSGYTF. The full variable domain, its missing parts supplied by reference TRBV2 and TRBJ1-2, is EPEVTQTPSHQVTQMGQEVILRCVPISNHLYFYWYRQILGQKVEFLVSFYNNEISEKSEIFDDQFSVERPDGSNFTLKIRSTKLEDSAMYFCASSEARGAVSGYTFGSGTRLTVV.

This clone has just a few counts. This sequence joins TRBV6-6 and TRBJ2-5, with 10 positions matching TRBD2. This CDR3 region has 11 residues. V shed 10 bases and J 8 bases; nucleotides not matched to a gene: 4. CDR1 MNHNY and CDR2 SVGAGI come from the germline V gene (reference sequence). The CDR3 DNA reads as TGTGCCATCCTAGCGGGAGATACCCAGTACTTC. It encodes CAILAGDTQYF.

The table lists this clone with a few counts. The V gene is TRBV27, the J gene TRBJ2-7; TRBD2 matches at 8 bases. Germline CDR1 and CDR2: MNHEY and SMNVEV (reference sequence). V lost 6 bases to trimming and J lost 2 bases; unmatched junction nucleotides: 6. CDR3 length: 14 residues. CDR3 sequence (DNA): TGTGCCAGCAGCCACTATAGCGGGGCCTACGAGCAGTACTTC. Translated: CASSHYSGAYEQYF.

The CDR3 DNA reads as TGTGCCAGCTCAACCGACAGCTCTGGAAACACCATATATTTT. It is translated as CASSTDSSGNTIYF. The chain uses TRBV18 and TRBJ1-3, with D possibly matching TRBD1 (5 bases). Germline values: CDR1 KGHSH, CDR2 LQKENI. The CDR3 length is 14 residues. V was trimmed by 5 bases and J by 0 bases, leaving 8 bases between them.

The chain combines TRBV10-2 with TRBJ2-6; D possibly corresponds to TRBD1 (6 bases). Looked up from germline, CDR1 is WSHSY and CDR2 is SAAADI. This CDR3 region has 15 residues. Trimming pared 6 bases from V and 1 base from J, leaving 10 bases between. CDR3 sequence (DNA): TGCGCCAGCAGGCAGGGGAATTCTGGGGCCAACGTCCTGACTTTC. It yields the protein CASRQGNSGANVLTF.

As DNA, the CDR3 is TGCGCCAGCAGCTCAGTTCGGGGGACTGAAGCTTTCTTT. As protein: CASSSVRGTEAFF. The chain uses TRBV5-1 and TRBJ1-1, with D possibly being TRBD1 (5 bases). Trimming pared 3 bases from V and 5 bases from J, leaving 11 bases between. Germline values: CDR1 SGHRS, CDR2 YFSETQ. The CDR3 covers 13 residues.

This clone showed up just a few times. This sequence joins TRBV9 and TRBJ1-2, with D hard to call. Germline CDR1 and CDR2: SGDLS and YYNGEE. V shed 0 bases and J shed 6 bases, with 6 bases lying between them. The CDR3 extends over 12 amino acids. The CDR3 protein is CASSVDADGYTF. The CDR3 coding sequence is TGTGCCAGCAGCGTAGATGCGGATGGCTACACCTTC.

This clone was seen a few times. V and J are TRBV5-1 and TRBJ2-1; 8 nucleotides agree with TRBD2. Trimming cost V 0 bases and J 0 bases; bases outside gene matches: 5. This CDR3 is 17 amino acids long. Germline CDR1 is SGHRS and CDR2 is YFSETQ. The CDR3: CASSLANGRDSYNEQFF. In DNA, the CDR3 is TGCGCCAGCAGCTTGGCGAACGGGAGGGACTCCTACAATGAGCAGTTCTTC.

This chain links TRBV10-1 with TRBJ1-1, with D tentatively TRBD1 (5 bases). Germline CDR1 reads WNHNN; CDR2 reads SYGVQD (reference sequence). There are 15 residues in the CDR3. Trimming removed 5 bases at V and 6 bases at J, with 19 bases between. CDR3 in amino acids: CASSLGAGVGAEAFF. The CDR3 DNA is TGCGCCAGCAGTCTTGGCGCGGGGGTTGGGGCTGAAGCTTTCTTT.

In its sample, this clone was seen a few times. The chain combines TRBV29-1 with TRBJ2-1; 10 positions match TRBD2. The germline CDR1 and CDR2 sequences are SQVTM and ANQGSEA. This CDR3 comprises 14 residues. V lost 3 bases to trimming and J lost 7 bases; unmatched junction nucleotides: 6. The CDR3 DNA is TGCAGCGTTGATACGAGCGGGAGGGGGAATGAGCAGTTCTTC. Translated, it gives CSVDTSGRGNEQFF.

V gene TRBV5-1 combines with J gene TRBJ1-2; no clear D. V was cut by 0 bases and J by 4 bases, with 10 bases left in between. The CDR3 consists of 14 residues. Germline CDR1 reads SGHRS; CDR2 reads YFSETQ. The CDR3: CASSLEQIRYGYTF. CDR3 in DNA: TGCGCCAGCAGCTTGGAACAGATTCGCTATGGCTACACCTTC.

A few counts support this clone. The chain combines TRBV5-6 with TRBJ1-1; a possible D gene is TRBD1 (6 bases). CDR3 length equals 13 residues. Trimming pared 2 bases from V and 11 bases from J, leaving 16 bases between. In germline, CDR1 is SGHDT, CDR2 YYEEEE. CDR3 coding DNA: TGTGCCAGCAGCTTTGGGACAAGTACCTCCGCTTTCTTT. Its translation is CASSFGTSTSAFF.

The chain uses TRBV7-9 and TRBJ2-3, with a tentative D call TRBD1 (5 bases). CDR3 length: 15 amino acids. V was pared by 4 bases and J by 0 bases, with 11 bases between. CDR1 is SEHNR and CDR2 is FQNEAQ in the germline V gene (reference sequence). The CDR3 region has the DNA TGTGCCAGCAGCTCCCGACAGAGTAGCACAGATACGCAGTATTTT. Translating it yields CASSSRQSSTDTQYF.

In its sample, this clone was seen a few times. This chain uses TRBV7-8 with TRBJ2-7, with 8 nucleotides matching TRBD2. The CDR3 contains 14 residues. The germline CDR1 and CDR2 sequences are SGHVS and FQNEAQ. After removal of 5 bases from V and 7 bases from J, the junction contained 10 bases not matched to a gene. This chain's CDR3 is CASSHRTSGGEQYV. CDR3 nucleotide sequence: TGTGCCAGCAGCCATAGAACTAGCGGAGGGGAGCAGTACGTC.

V usage is TRBV6-4 and J usage is TRBJ2-1; maybe TRBD1 (6 bases). Germline CDR1 MRHNA, CDR2 SNTAGT. The germline V and J ends were trimmed by 2 bases and 7 bases, with 9 bases remaining between them. The CDR3 runs 13 residues. This chain's CDR3 is CASSDRGTNEQFF. The CDR3 nucleotides are TGTGCCAGCAGTGACAGGGGGACAAATGAGCAGTTCTTC.

The J gene is TRBJ2-3, the V gene TRBV10-2; 8 bases agree with TRBD2. V gave up 6 bases and J gave up 3 bases; unmatched junction bases: 5. This CDR3 comprises 14 residues. CDR1 WSHSY and CDR2 SAAADI come from the germline V gene. CDR3 region: CASRPSGSTDTQYF. The CDR3 nucleotides are TGCGCCAGCAGGCCCAGCGGGAGTACAGATACGCAGTATTTT.

The V and J genes are TRBV6-5 and TRBJ2-2, with D uncertain. Trimming cost V 5 bases and J 3 bases, with 7 bases left between them. Germline V gene lookup returns CDR1 MNHEY and CDR2 SVGAGI. This CDR3 spans 13 amino acids. The DNA for the CDR3 is TGTGCCAGCAGTAGCCCTTACACCGGGGAGCTGTTTTTT. Its translation: CASSSPYTGELFF.

J is TRBJ2-1 and V is TRBV11-2; TRBD2 agrees at 7 bases. CDR3 length: 14 amino acids. With V trimmed by 3 bases and J by 9 bases, 8 bases remained unmatched. Per the germline V gene, CDR1 is SGHAT and CDR2 is FQNNGV. Written as DNA, the CDR3 is TGTGCCAGCAGCTTCAACTTTGGGGGGGGTGAGCAGTTCTTC. Its protein product is CASSFNFGGGEQFF.

V is TRBV25-1 and J is TRBJ1-2; D is possibly TRBD1 (6 bases). The CDR3 contains 14 residues. Germline V gives CDR1 MGHDK, CDR2 SYGVNS. The germline V and J ends were trimmed by 5 bases and 1 base, with 11 bases remaining between them. CDR3 coding DNA: TGTGCCAGCAGTAAAGGGGGGGGTAACTATGGCTACACCTTC. This encodes CASSKGGGNYGYTF.